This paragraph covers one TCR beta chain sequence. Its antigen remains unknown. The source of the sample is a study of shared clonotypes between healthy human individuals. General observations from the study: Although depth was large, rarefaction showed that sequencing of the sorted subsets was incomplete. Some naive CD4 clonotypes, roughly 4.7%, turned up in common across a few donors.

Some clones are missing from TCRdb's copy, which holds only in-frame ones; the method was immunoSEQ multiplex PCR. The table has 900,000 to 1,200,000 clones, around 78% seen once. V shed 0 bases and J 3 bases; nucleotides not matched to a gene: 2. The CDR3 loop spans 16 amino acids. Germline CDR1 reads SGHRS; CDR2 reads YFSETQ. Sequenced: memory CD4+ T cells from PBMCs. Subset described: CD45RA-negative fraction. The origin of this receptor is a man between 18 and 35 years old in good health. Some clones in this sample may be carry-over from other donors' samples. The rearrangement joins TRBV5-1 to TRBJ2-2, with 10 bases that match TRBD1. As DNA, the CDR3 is TGCGCCAGCAGCTTGGATGGACAGGGGGACACCGGGGAGCTGTTTTTT. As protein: CASSLDGQGDTGELFF.